This T cell receptor beta chain was obtained from a study of blood T cells in healthy people across ages. This clonotype was observed many times. CDR3 length: 11 residues. V gave up 5 bases and J gave up 7 bases, with 8 bases separating them. Alongside a J-beta primer mix, a sample-barcoded 5' primer served in a second PCR lasting roughly 6 to 11 cycles. TCRdb re-analysed the 5' RACE reads in MiXCR, keeping a single row per CDR3 protein. This sample has about 650,000 distinct CDR3 sequences, with about 32% found just once. The gene calls are TRBV12-3 or TRBV12-4 and TRBJ2-5; D might be TRBD2 (5 bases). Sample: blood. The sequence derives from a woman at least 80 years old in good health. DNA of the CDR3: TGTGCCAGCAGTCCCGGGGTGACCCAGTACTTC. It yields the protein CASSPGVTQYF.